The 11 T cell receptor beta chains in this list originate from one sample, sequenced in a study of sequential checkpoint blockade in melanoma (dated by TCRdb to between 2018 and 2021). Libraries were prepared through the immunoSEQ multiplex PCR assay. The immuneACCESS repertoire file appears here via TCRdb, limited to in-frame rearrangements. These files lack a portion of the clones; in checked studies, under half of the deficit traces to unresolved V genes, and the cause of the others is not known. This sample is represented by roughly 12,000 clones; about three quarters of them were singletons. The top ten hold around 57% of the sample. The meaning of the sample's treatment or condition label: randomized to nivolumab then ipilimumab (arm A) or the reverse (arm B). The input for sequencing was CD8+ T cells sorted from blood (inferred from file names), taken from a patient given nivolumab and ipilimumab in sequence. The receptors shown here come from a human donor with melanoma.

The J gene is TRBJ1-5, the V gene TRBV4-1; D is possibly TRBD1 (5 bases). The V gene's germline CDR1 is MGHRA and CDR2 YSYEKL. V lost 3 bases and J 0 bases, leaving 12 bases between the germline ends. The CDR3 has 16 amino acids. The CDR3 sequence: CASSHATGDSNQPQHF. CDR3 sequence (DNA): TGCGCCAGCAGCCACGCCACGGGGGATAGCAATCAGCCCCAGCATTTT.

The chain employs TRBV7-2 and TRBJ1-2; 10 bases line up with TRBD1. Looked up from germline, CDR1 is SGHTA and CDR2 is FQGNSA. V dropped 5 bases and J dropped 3; count of bases not matched to a gene: 3. The CDR3 consists of 14 residues. The DNA of the CDR3 is TGTGCCAGCAGCCCAGGGACAGGGGACTATGGCTACACCTTC. This sequence encodes CASSPGTGDYGYTF. Complete variable domain (other parts from reference TRBV7-2 and TRBJ1-2): GAGVSQSPSNKVTEKGKDVELRCDPISGHTALYWYRQSLGQGLEFLIYFQGNSAPDKSGLPSDRFSAERTGGSVSTLTIQRTQQEDSAVYLCASSPGTGDYGYTFGSGTRLTVV.

This clone came up a few times. The chain links TRBV7-9 to TRBJ1-2, with D tentatively TRBD1 (5 bases). The CDR3 loop spans 17 amino acids. Germline values: CDR1 SEHNR, CDR2 FQNEAQ (reference sequence). V was shortened by 6 bases and J by 8 bases, with 28 bases between the two germline ends. DNA of the CDR3: TGTGCCAGCAGTCAAAGCGAGTCAGGGTTTGGTACGAAGGGCTACACCTTC. Residues: CASSQSESGFGTKGYTF.

This clone has more than one count but fewer than ten. The chain is built from TRBV5-4 and TRBJ2-7; a weak D match, TRBD2 (6 bases). CDR1 SGHNT and CDR2 YYREEE come from the germline V gene (reference sequence). The CDR3 has 14 residues. Trimming removed 4 bases from V and 7 bases from J, with 18 bases in between. CDR3 DNA sequence: TGTGCCAGCAGCGGGCTGGGGCTGGCGGGGGAGCAGTACTTC. Translating it yields CASSGLGLAGEQYF.

V and J are TRBV4-2 and TRBJ2-7, with TRBD2 as a possible D gene (5 bases). The germline V gene encodes CDR1 LGHNA and CDR2 YNFKEQ. The V end lost 0 bases, the J end lost 3 bases, and 6 bases lay between the germline ends. CDR3 length: 13 amino acids. The CDR3 here is CASSQDRGYEQYF. The CDR3 DNA follows: TGTGCCAGCAGCCAAGATCGGGGCTACGAGCAGTACTTC.

This chain uses TRBV14 with TRBJ1-1; TRBD1 agrees at 7 bases. The CDR3 spans 14 residues. V trimming: 5 bases; J trimming: 7 bases; junction bases outside the gene matches: 10. Germline CDR1 is SGHDN and CDR2 is FVKESK. DNA of the CDR3: TGTGCCAGCAGCTCGGACAGGCGACCCGATGAAGCTTTCTTT. This gives the protein CASSSDRRPDEAFF. The entire variable domain, with the rest obtained from reference TRBV14 and TRBJ1-1, is as follows: EAGVTQFPSHSVIEKGQTVTLRCDPISGHDNLYWYRRVMGKEIKFLLHFVKESKQDESGMPNNRFLAERTGGTYSTLKVQPAELEDSGVYFCASSSDRRPDEAFFGQGTRLTVV.

The chain links TRBV29-1 to TRBJ2-1, with TRBD2 matching 7 bases. The CDR3 extends over 13 amino acids. CDR1 is SQVTM and CDR2 is ANQGSEA in the germline V gene. The junction had 8 bases not matched to a gene; V was cut back by 5 bases and J by 7 bases. CDR3 in DNA: TGCAGCGTTAAAGCGGGATCGTCAAATGAGCAGTTCTTC. It translates to CSVKAGSSNEQFF.

The rearrangement joins TRBV19 to TRBJ2-7, with TRBD2 matching over 9 bases. The germline V gene encodes CDR1 LNHDA and CDR2 SQIVND (reference sequence). V was clipped by 3 bases and J by 6 bases; unmatched bases: 6. The CDR3 is 14 residues long. CDR3 region: CASSIGGGAIEQYF. In nucleotides, the CDR3 is TGTGCCAGTAGTATCGGCGGGGGGGCGATCGAGCAGTACTTC.

As DNA, the CDR3 is TGCGCCAGCAGCCAAGAGTTGTGGGGCCCTGAAGCTTTCTTT. It translates to CASSQELWGPEAFF. This rearrangement joins TRBV4-3 to TRBJ1-1; perhaps TRBD1 as D (5 bases). Trimming removed 0 bases at V and 6 bases at J, with 11 bases between. Germline values: CDR1 LGHNA, CDR2 YSLEER. The CDR3 has 14 amino acids.

J is TRBJ2-3 and V is TRBV9, with D tentatively TRBD1 (6 bases). The CDR3 totals 14 residues. Between the trimmed V and J ends, which lost 1 base and 5 bases, there was a span of 11 bases. CDR1 and CDR2 (germline): SGDLS, YYNGEE. CDR3 coding DNA: TGTGCCAGCAGCGTATGGGGGCCGGGAGATACGCAGTATTTT. This translates into CASSVWGPGDTQYF.

This clone came up many times. The V gene is TRBV4-2, the J gene TRBJ2-7; D might be TRBD2 (5 bases). Germline V gives CDR1 LGHNA, CDR2 YNFKEQ. This CDR3 has 18 amino acids. Trimming took 5 bases from V and 4 from J, leaving 27 bases between them. CDR3 DNA sequence: TGTGCCAGCAGCTCGTTCCCCGGGGAAACAGCCTCTATTTACGAGCAGTACTTC. Protein: CASSSFPGETASIYEQYF.